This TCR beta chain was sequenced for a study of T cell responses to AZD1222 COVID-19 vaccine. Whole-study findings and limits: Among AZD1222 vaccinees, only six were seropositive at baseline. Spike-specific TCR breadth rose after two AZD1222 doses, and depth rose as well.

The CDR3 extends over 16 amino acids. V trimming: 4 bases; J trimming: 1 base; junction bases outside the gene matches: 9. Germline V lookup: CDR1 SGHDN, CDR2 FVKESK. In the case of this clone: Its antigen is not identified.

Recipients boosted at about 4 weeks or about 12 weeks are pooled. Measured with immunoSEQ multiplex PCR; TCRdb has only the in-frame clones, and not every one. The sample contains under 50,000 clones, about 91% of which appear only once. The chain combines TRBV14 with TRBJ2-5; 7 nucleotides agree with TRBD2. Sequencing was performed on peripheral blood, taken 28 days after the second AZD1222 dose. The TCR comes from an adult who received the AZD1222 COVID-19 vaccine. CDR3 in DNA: TGTGCCAGCAGCCCCCTCGGGCGGGGGTTCCAAGAGACCCAGTACTTC. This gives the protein CASSPLGRGFQETQYF. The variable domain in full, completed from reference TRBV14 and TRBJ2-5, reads EAGVTQFPSHSVIEKGQTVTLRCDPISGHDNLYWYRRVMGKEIKFLLHFVKESKQDESGMPNNRFLAERTGGTYSTLKVQPAELEDSGVYFCASSPLGRGFQETQYFGPGTRLLVL.